The subject of this entry is one T cell receptor beta chain. As yet, its antigen is unknown. These data belong to a study of CD8+CD57+ T cells in acquired aplastic anemia. In the study overall: Sorted CD4+ plus CD8+ cells gave DNA averaging roughly 3.2 ug.

Genomic DNA acted as the template from which TCR beta VDJ combination and CDR3 sequence profiling were carried out. MiXCR, applied by TCRdb to the reads, yields one record per CDR3 protein. The sample records around 400,000 distinct CDR3 sequences, 65% to 75% being singletons. Study-level results: Patients and controls had CD8+ Simpson's diversity values that were not significantly distinct.

Trimming removed 4 bases at V and 6 bases at J, with 16 bases between. Germline CDR1 DFQATT, CDR2 SNEGSKA (reference sequence). The CDR3 has 15 amino acids. This rearrangement joins TRBV20-1 to TRBJ1-6; D remains ambiguous. This sequence originates from a human donor in good health, serving as a control. Sample: sorted CD4+, CD8+, or CD8+CD57+ T cells (not recorded which) from PBMCs. DNA of the CDR3: TGCAGTGCTATCATGGCATGGGGTGGTAATTCACCCCTCCACTTT. Translation gives CSAIMAWGGNSPLHF.